This entry is about one T cell receptor (beta chain). The antigen is undetermined. This specimen comes from a study of cytomegalovirus exposure and HLA in healthy donors. Study-wide context: In an early release, HLA-typed donors contributed approximately 80 million unique TCR sequences.

Study-level results: The classifier reportedly diagnosed cytomegalovirus status with high sensitivity and specificity. Later analysis showed TCR association rates varying by HLA locus, highest for DRB1 and lowest for HLA-C. The authors assumed roughly uniform sequencing depth across donors for presence/absence analyses.

The CDR3 consists of 12 residues. The V and J ends lost 6 bases and 2 bases respectively, with 8 bases between them. PCR used 60 Vbeta primers and 13 Jbeta primers. Profiled with immunoSEQ multiplex PCR; TCRdb holds only in-frame clones, not every one. The repertoire holds about 140,000 clones, with 76% as singletons. The receptor was isolated from a male donor in good health and CMV-seronegative. This chain links TRBV6-7 with TRBJ2-7; D is uncertain. TRBV6-7 qualifies as an ORF whose function is uncertain. The specimen sequenced was PBMCs. The CDR3 sequence is CASSYEPYEQYF. The CDR3 DNA follows: TGTGCCAGCAGCTACGAGCCCTACGAGCAGTACTTC.